The present T cell receptor beta chain was sequenced within a study of T cells in Graves' hyperthyroidism and ophthalmopathy. Study details: Upon initial diagnosis and before any treatment, peripheral blood was collected. Whole-study findings and limits: From stable hyperthyroidism, ophthalmopathy was separated by a 13 V-J model.

Amplified TCR beta CDR3 regions derived from RNA transcripts. HTBI primers were used for first-round RT-PCR of the TCR CDR3. TCRdb fed the multiplex PCR reads into MiXCR, producing one record per CDR3 protein. This table holds about 58,000 distinct CDR3 sequences, just under 50% found once. As regards this clonotype: No antigen is known for it. One end of the junction is discordant with germline, which a read error may explain.

The CDR3 runs to 13 residues. Germline CDR1 reads SGHDT; CDR2 reads YYEEEE. The clonotype comes from a woman in her twenties or thirties with Graves' ophthalmopathy. The source material was blood. The chain has TRBV5-6 and TRBJ1-2; maybe TRBD1 (5 bases). Here the CDR3 DNA reads TGTGCCAGCACCTTGAGACAGTCTCAGGGCTACACCTTC. This encodes CASTLRQSQGYTF.